Shown below are 28 T cell receptor beta chains from a single sample sequenced in a study of blood T cell repertoires in COVID-19. Using immunoSEQ multiplex PCR, the repertoire was profiled, and TCRdb retains in-frame clones only, with some absent. The sample has about 220,000 clones; roughly 84% are singletons. Sequencing was done on a sample of peripheral blood. Receptors were obtained from a woman aged 55-70 years who had recovered from COVID-19.

The chain is built from TRBV3-1 (or the pseudogene TRBV3-2) and TRBJ2-3, with D perhaps TRBD1 (6 bases). Deletions cut 6 bases from V and 4 bases from J, with 11 bases between. This CDR3 spans 13 amino acids. The germline V gene encodes CDR1 LGHDT and CDR2 YNNKEL (reference sequence). CDR3 in amino acids: CASSTGMADTQYF. CDR3 coding DNA: TGTGCCAGCAGTACAGGGATGGCAGATACGCAGTATTTT.

The chain joins TRBV2 to TRBJ2-1, with TRBD1 identical over 9 bases. Germline trimming cut 5 bases from V and 2 bases from J; bases unmatched to any gene: 7. This CDR3 spans 16 amino acids. Germline V lookup: CDR1 SNHLY, CDR2 FYNNEI. CDR3 sequence (DNA): TGTGCCAGCAGTCCCACGACAGGGGGAGCCTACAATGAGCAGTTCTTC. Protein: CASSPTTGGAYNEQFF.

The J gene is TRBJ2-3, the V gene TRBV6-6; 9 bases map to TRBD2. CDR3 length: 15 amino acids. In germline, CDR1 is MNHNY, CDR2 SVGAGI (reference sequence). The V and J ends lost 2 bases and 4 bases, in that order; junction bases with no gene match: 4. The CDR3 nucleotides read TGTGCCAGCAGTTACGGGCGGGGGGGCCCAGATACGCAGTATTTT. This encodes CASSYGRGGPDTQYF.

The chain combines TRBV7-9 with TRBJ2-6; D might be TRBD2 (8 bases). Trimming cost V 5 bases and J 1 base, with 18 bases left between them. Germline CDR1 SEHNR, CDR2 FQNEAQ (reference sequence). The CDR3 has 18 amino acids. CDR3 coding DNA: TGTGCCAGCAGCCCGGGAGGGAGGGGGCTTTCTGGGGCCAACGTCCTGACTTTC. This sequence encodes CASSPGGRGLSGANVLTF.

The chain is built from TRBV5-1 and TRBJ2-6, with D perhaps matching TRBD2 (5 bases). This CDR3 spans 16 amino acids. Trimming left V 4 bases short and J 0 bases short, with 11 bases between. Germline V CDR1 and CDR2: SGHRS, YFSETQ. The CDR3 is CASSSDGNSGANVLTF. The CDR3 bases are TGCGCCAGCAGCAGCGACGGGAACTCTGGGGCCAACGTCCTGACTTTC.

CDR3: CASSLDRGGTGELFF. CDR3 coding DNA: TGTGCCAGCAGCCTGGACAGGGGTGGCACCGGGGAGCTGTTTTTT. The V and J genes are TRBV9 and TRBJ2-2; TRBD1 matches 9 bases. Germline V gene sequence: CDR1 SGDLS, CDR2 YYNGEE. Trimming cost V 4 bases and J 4 bases; bases outside gene matches: 5. The CDR3 length is 15 residues.

The CDR3 protein is CASSYHGGGTDTQYF. The CDR3 nucleotides are TGTGCCAGCAGTTACCATGGGGGGGGCACAGATACGCAGTATTTT. The chain uses TRBV6-2 or TRBV6-3 and TRBJ2-3, with 7 bases matching TRBD2. CDR3 length: 15 amino acids. The ends lost 2 bases at V and 1 base at J; junction bases unmatched: 3. Germline loops: CDR1 MNHEY, CDR2 SVGEGT.

The chain couples TRBV9 to TRBJ2-5; weak D call: TRBD2 (5 bases). V gave up 1 base and J gave up 5 bases, with 15 bases separating them. The CDR3 length is 15 residues. Germline V gene data show CDR1 as SGDLS and CDR2 as YYNGEE. CDR3 coding DNA: TGTGCCAGCAGCGTATCTTTGGCTAGCAGGGAGACCCAGTACTTC. Its protein product is CASSVSLASRETQYF. The full variable domain, its missing parts supplied by reference TRBV9 and TRBJ2-5, is DSGVTQTPKHLITATGQRVTLRCSPRSGDLSVYWYQQSLDQGLQFLIQYYNGEERAKGNILERFSAQQFPDLHSELNLSSLELGDSALYFCASSVSLASRETQYFGPGTRLLVL.

A remark on this clone: Different DNA sequences within this sample yield the same CDR3. V and J are TRBV5-1 and TRBJ1-1, with D tentatively TRBD1 (5 bases). The germline gives CDR1 SGHRS, CDR2 YFSETQ. V lost 0 bases and J 5 bases, leaving 11 bases between the germline ends. The CDR3 has 14 residues. The CDR3 reads CASSLEGQGTEAFF. CDR3 in DNA: TGCGCCAGCAGCTTGGAGGGCCAGGGTACTGAAGCTTTCTTT.

CDR3 sequence: CAISVNSGLLNYGYTF. CDR3 DNA: TGTGCCATCAGTGTGAATTCCGGACTCTTGAACTATGGCTACACCTTC. The chain uses TRBV10-3 and TRBJ1-2; D is unresolved. The CDR3 is made up of 16 amino acids. CDR1 ENHRY and CDR2 SYGVKD come from the germline V gene. With 4 bases removed from V and 2 bases from J, the gap between germline ends came to 17 bases.

This clone was counted a few times. V usage is TRBV5-6 and J usage is TRBJ2-3; TRBD2 agrees at 7 bases. V was pared by 4 bases and J by 2 bases, with 10 bases of the junction left unmatched. The CDR3 loop spans 16 amino acids. Germline V lookup: CDR1 SGHDT, CDR2 YYEEEE. The CDR3 DNA reads TGTGCCAGCAGCACCTGGACTAGGCCTTACACAGATACGCAGTATTTT. Its translation: CASSTWTRPYTDTQYF.

This chain uses TRBV5-5 with TRBJ1-1, with TRBD1 identical over 8 bases. This CDR3 has 19 amino acids. Per germline, CDR1 SGHKS and CDR2 YYEKEE (reference sequence). The V segment lost 0 bases and the J segment 1 base; nucleotides outside the gene matches: 14. The CDR3 coding sequence is TGTGCCAGCAGCTTGGCCGTGTTAGGACAGGGCCTTTGGAACACTGAAGCTTTCTTT. Its translation is CASSLAVLGQGLWNTEAFF. Combining the CDR3 with reference TRBV5-5 and TRBJ1-1 gives the whole variable domain DAGVTQSPTHLIKTRGQQVTLRCSPISGHKSVSWYQQVLGQGPQFIFQYYEKEERGRGNFPDRFSARQFPNYSSELNVNALLLGDSALYLCASSLAVLGQGLWNTEAFFGQGTRLTVV.

The chain combines TRBV14 with TRBJ1-1; no clear D gene. The V end lost 2 bases, the J end lost 5 bases, and 12 bases lay between the germline ends. Looked up from germline, CDR1 is SGHDN and CDR2 is FVKESK. There are 14 residues in the CDR3. Here the CDR3 DNA reads TGTGCCAGCAGCCAAATGATTTCGGGGACTGAAGCTTTCTTT. Translation: CASSQMISGTEAFF.

The rearrangement uses TRBV5-1 and TRBJ2-7, with a possible D match to TRBD1 (6 bases). Trimming left V 0 bases short and J 2 bases short, with 9 bases between. This CDR3 spans 14 amino acids. CDR1 is SGHRS and CDR2 is YFSETQ in the germline V gene. CDR3 region: CASSLGQAAYEQYF. CDR3 nucleotide sequence: TGCGCCAGCAGCTTGGGACAGGCTGCCTACGAGCAGTACTTC. Variable domain in full (rest from reference TRBV5-1 and TRBJ2-7): KAGVTQTPRYLIKTRGQQVTLSCSPISGHRSVSWYQQTPGQGLQFLFEYFSETQRNKGNFPGRFSGRQFSNSRSEMNVSTLELGDSALYLCASSLGQAAYEQYFGPGTRLTVT.

The J gene is TRBJ1-2, the V gene TRBV12-3 or TRBV12-4; D unclear. V was pared by 2 bases and J by 2 bases, with 6 bases between. The CDR3 totals 13 residues. The CDR3 nucleotides read TGTGCCAGCAGTTTACCGGTGAACTATGGCTACACCTTC. Translating it yields CASSLPVNYGYTF.

The chain recombines TRBV2 with TRBJ2-1; 7 bases align to TRBD1. V shed 8 bases, J shed 0 bases, and the junction held 7 bases outside the gene matches. The CDR3 is made up of 15 amino acids. Germline loops: CDR1 SNHLY, CDR2 FYNNEI. In nucleotides, the CDR3 is TGTGCCAGCCCAAAACAGGGGACCTCCTACAATGAGCAGTTCTTC. Translating gives CASPKQGTSYNEQFF.

The V gene is TRBV5-6, the J gene TRBJ1-2; 7 bases match TRBD1. Per the germline V gene, CDR1 is SGHDT and CDR2 is YYEEEE. The CDR3 is 15 residues long. Trimming at V came to 2 bases and at J to 8 bases, leaving 12 bases not matched to a gene. The CDR3 reads CASSLGPGGHTGYTF. DNA of the CDR3: TGTGCCAGCAGCTTAGGCCCAGGGGGACATACCGGCTACACCTTC.

The chain joins TRBV3-1 (or the pseudogene TRBV3-2) to TRBJ1-1; no definite D call. Germline V gene sequence: CDR1 LGHDT, CDR2 YNNKEL (reference sequence). The ends were cut back, 3 bases at V and 10 bases at J, with 9 bases in the middle. This CDR3 has 11 amino acids. CDR3 region: CASSHGVAAFF. CDR3 nucleotide sequence: TGTGCCAGCAGCCACGGGGTGGCAGCTTTCTTT.

This chain links TRBV11-2 with TRBJ2-7; no definite D call. This CDR3 has 14 amino acids. Germline V lookup: CDR1 SGHAT, CDR2 FQNNGV. V was pared by 1 base and J by 5 bases, with 12 bases between. The CDR3 is CASSLVASIDEQYF. The CDR3 DNA reads TGTGCCAGCAGCTTAGTCGCCAGTATCGACGAGCAGTACTTC. Supplemented by reference TRBV11-2 and TRBJ2-7, the full variable domain reads EAGVAQSPRYKIIEKRQSVAFWCNPISGHATLYWYQQILGQGPKLLIQFQNNGVVDDSQLPKDRFSAERLKGVDSTLKIQPAKLEDSAVYLCASSLVASIDEQYFGPGTRLTVT.

The chain carries TRBV5-1 and TRBJ2-5; TRBD2 matches 11 bases. The germline gives CDR1 SGHRS, CDR2 YFSETQ. V lost 5 bases and J lost 5; bases outside the gene matches: 11. The CDR3 is made up of 16 amino acids. DNA for the CDR3: TGCGCCAGCAGGGGAGGGACTAGCGGTGGACGGGAGACCCAGTACTTC. This gives the protein CASRGGTSGGRETQYF. Drawing the rest from reference TRBV5-1 and TRBJ2-5, the complete variable domain is KAGVTQTPRYLIKTRGQQVTLSCSPISGHRSVSWYQQTPGQGLQFLFEYFSETQRNKGNFPGRFSGRQFSNSRSEMNVSTLELGDSALYLCASRGGTSGGRETQYFGPGTRLLVL.

The rearrangement links TRBV6-5 to TRBJ1-2, with unresolved D. Germline V gene data show CDR1 as MNHEY and CDR2 as SVGAGI. Trimming cost V 2 bases and J 4 bases, with 17 bases left between them. The CDR3 loop spans 16 amino acids. The CDR3 reads CASSYPRRRRSYGYTF. CDR3 DNA: TGTGCCAGCAGTTACCCGAGACGACGGAGGTCCTATGGCTACACCTTC.

This clone has just a few counts. The DNA for the CDR3 is TGTGCCAGCAGCCGAGAAGGAGGGGGCGGGAACTCACCCCTCCACTTT. Protein sequence: CASSREGGGGNSPLHF. The chain joins TRBV4-2 to TRBJ1-6; 7 bases fit TRBD1. The CDR3 runs 16 residues. Germline values: CDR1 LGHNA, CDR2 YNFKEQ. Trimming took 4 bases from V and 10 from J; bases not matched to a gene: 13.

The CDR3 protein is CASSPPYTGGDTEAFF. The DNA of the CDR3 is TGTGCCAGCTCACCACCTTATACAGGGGGGGATACTGAAGCTTTCTTT. The J gene is TRBJ1-1, the V gene TRBV18; 8 positions agree with TRBD1. Germline CDR1 KGHSH, CDR2 LQKENI. CDR3 size: 16 residues. Trimming at V came to 0 bases and at J to 5 bases, leaving 8 bases not matched to a gene.

The gene calls are TRBV10-2 and TRBJ2-1, with D possibly matching TRBD2 (5 bases). The CDR3 spans 13 residues. Per germline, CDR1 WSHSY and CDR2 SAAADI. Trimming left V 7 bases short and J 8 bases short, with 15 bases between. The CDR3 DNA sequence: TGCGCCAGCATCGGACCGGGGATGGATGAGCAGTTCTTC. Amino acid sequence: CASIGPGMDEQFF.

The genes are TRBV6-5 and TRBJ1-1; no definite D call. CDR1 and CDR2 (germline): MNHEY, SVGAGI. CDR3 size: 15 residues. The V gene lost 2 bases and the J gene lost 0 bases, with 10 bases spanning the gap. CDR3 sequence: CASSYGRIMNTEAFF. CDR3 sequence (DNA): TGTGCCAGCAGTTACGGGCGCATCATGAACACTGAAGCTTTCTTT.

This clone was detected many times. The CDR3 nucleotides are TGTGCCAGCAGCTTAGAACAGCCCTACGAGCAGTACTTC. Encoded protein: CASSLEQPYEQYF. V and J are TRBV5-6 and TRBJ2-7; no firm D call. V lost 2 bases and J lost 2, with 8 bases in between. The CDR3 contains 13 residues. Germline-derived CDR1 and CDR2 are SGHDT and YYEEEE.

Details on this clone: Other DNA sequences in this specimen translate into the identical CDR3. The rearrangement links TRBV3-1 (or the pseudogene TRBV3-2) to TRBJ1-5; D uncertain. Germline V gene data show CDR1 as LGHDT and CDR2 as YNNKEL (reference sequence). Trimming removed 1 base at V and 1 base at J, with 5 bases between. The CDR3 has 14 amino acids. CDR3 amino acids: CASSQGGSNQPQHF. DNA of the CDR3: TGTGCCAGCAGCCAAGGAGGAAGCAATCAGCCCCAGCATTTT.

The V gene is TRBV5-1, the J gene TRBJ1-2, with TRBD1 matching over 10 bases. Unmatched junction bases numbered 3, after V lost 0 bases and J lost 7 bases. The CDR3 runs to 14 residues. Germline V gene sequence: CDR1 SGHRS, CDR2 YFSETQ. The CDR3 loop is CASSLDGTGVGYTF. In DNA form, the CDR3 reads TGCGCCAGCAGCTTGGATGGGACAGGGGTTGGCTACACCTTC.